A single sample is the source of the 20 T cell receptor beta chains below, sequenced in a study of shared clonotypes between healthy human individuals. Generated by immunoSEQ multiplex PCR, the TCRdb table keeps only in-frame clones and is missing some. This sample carries some 2,400,000 clones, 90% to 96% of them seen once, and the ten largest clones take more than 0.1%. Sequencing was done on a sample of naive CD4+ T cells sorted from blood. Subset indicated: CD45RA+ positively selected. The receptors here all came from a young man in good health.

This sequence joins TRBV2 and TRBJ1-4; no reliable D call. CDR1 and CDR2 (germline): SNHLY, FYNNEI. Trimming took off 2 bases at V and 0 bases at J, with 10 bases between the two ends. This CDR3 is 16 amino acids long. The CDR3 sequence: CASSEQDAATNEKLFF. CDR3 nucleotides: TGTGCCAGCAGTGAACAGGACGCTGCAACTAATGAAAAACTGTTTTTT.

This clone came up once. The chain combines TRBV19 with TRBJ2-5; either TRBD1 or TRBD2 may supply D (5 bases each). There are 16 residues in the CDR3. The ends were cut back, 5 bases at V and 2 bases at J, with 18 bases in the middle. Germline lookup yields CDR1 LNHDA and CDR2 SQIVND (reference sequence). CDR3 sequence: CASSYFRGNTQETQYF. In nucleotides, the CDR3 is TGTGCCAGTAGTTACTTTCGGGGCAACACGCAAGAGACCCAGTACTTC.

The rearrangement uses TRBV5-1 and TRBJ2-5; no reliable D call. The CDR3 runs 16 residues. V shed 3 bases and J shed 1 base, with 16 bases lying between them. Germline assignment: CDR1 SGHRS and CDR2 YFSETQ. CDR3 amino acids: CASSSRAIQTQETQYF. The CDR3 coding sequence is TGCGCCAGCAGCTCTAGGGCGATACAAACCCAAGAGACCCAGTACTTC.

The rearrangement links TRBV7-9 to TRBJ1-5; no definite D call. Trimming took off 5 bases at V and 0 bases at J, with 5 bases between the two ends. Germline loops: CDR1 SEHNR, CDR2 FQNEAQ (reference sequence). This CDR3 contains 13 residues. The CDR3 bases are TGTGCCAGCAGCGACATTAGCAATCAGCCCCAGCATTTT. Amino acid sequence: CASSDISNQPQHF.

This sequence joins TRBV5-3 and TRBJ1-2; no firm D call. TRBV5-3 is an ORF, with its function uncertain. Between the trimmed V and J ends, which lost 8 bases and 3 bases, there was a span of 14 bases. This CDR3 has 13 amino acids. CDR3 sequence (DNA): TGTGCCAGGACGTTTCGGGGAGACTATGGCTACACCTTC. Translated, it gives CARTFRGDYGYTF.

This chain joins TRBV7-9 and TRBJ2-3, with D hard to call. The CDR3 covers 15 residues. Trimming pared 0 bases from V and 4 bases from J, leaving 11 bases between. Germline loops: CDR1 SEHNR, CDR2 FQNEAQ (reference sequence). CDR3 amino acids: CASSLALIASDTQYF. CDR3 bases: TGTGCCAGCAGCTTAGCTCTGATAGCCTCAGATACGCAGTATTTT.

The V call is TRBV29-1, the J call TRBJ1-2; 9 bases agree with TRBD1. V lost 5 bases to trimming and J lost 5 bases; unmatched junction nucleotides: 9. CDR3 length equals 14 residues. Germline V gene sequence: CDR1 SQVTM, CDR2 ANQGSEA. The CDR3 sequence: CSVRPGQGSYGYTF. The CDR3 DNA is TGCAGCGTTCGGCCTGGACAGGGGAGTTATGGCTACACCTTC.

V and J are TRBV7-9 and TRBJ2-7, with D possibly being TRBD1 (6 bases). CDR3 length equals 14 residues. The V end was cut by 5 bases, the J end by 0 bases, with 11 bases between. CDR1 and CDR2 from the germline V gene are SEHNR and FQNEAQ (reference sequence). The CDR3 nucleotides are TGTGCCAGCAGCCTAGAGGGACACTCCTACGAGCAGTACTTC. The encoded protein is CASSLEGHSYEQYF.

The chain joins TRBV18 to TRBJ2-1; D is undetermined. V lost 2 bases and J 0 bases, leaving 8 bases between the germline ends. This CDR3 spans 15 amino acids. CDR1 is KGHSH, CDR2 LQKENI, per germline. The CDR3 DNA follows: TGTGCCAGCTCACCAACGGACCCCTCCTACAATGAGCAGTTCTTC. It specifies CASSPTDPSYNEQFF.

The chain uses TRBV18 and TRBJ1-6; D remains ambiguous. This CDR3 spans 15 amino acids. Trimming shortened V by 3 bases and J by 8 bases, and 14 bases separated the two germline ends. CDR1 and CDR2 from the germline V gene are KGHSH and LQKENI. Here the CDR3 reads CASSPLAVSDSPLHF. The CDR3, as DNA: TGTGCCAGCTCACCGCTAGCGGTGTCGGATTCACCCCTCCACTTT.

CDR3 sequence reads: CASSEYGGTSYNEQFF. The CDR3 DNA reads as TGTGCCAGCAGTGAATACGGGGGAACTTCCTACAATGAGCAGTTCTTC. The chain couples TRBV25-1 to TRBJ2-1; a possible D gene is TRBD2 (6 bases). Germline loops: CDR1 MGHDK, CDR2 SYGVNS. This CDR3 is 16 amino acids long. Trimming cost V 0 bases and J 1 base, with 10 bases left between them.

The DNA for the CDR3 is TGTGCCAGTAGTATTGGAAGCTTGGGCGAGACCCAGTACTTC. This gives the protein CASSIGSLGETQYF. The chain recombines TRBV19 with TRBJ2-5; D is unresolved. Germline V gene lookup returns CDR1 LNHDA and CDR2 SQIVND (reference sequence). V was pared by 3 bases and J by 5 bases, with 13 bases between. The CDR3 runs to 14 residues. Full variable domain (rest looked up from reference TRBV19 and TRBJ2-5): DGGITQSPKYLFRKEGQNVTLSCEQNLNHDAMYWYRQDPGQGLRLIYYSQIVNDFQKGDIAEGYSVSREKKESFPLTVTSAQKNPTAFYLCASSIGSLGETQYFGPGTRLLVL.

The J gene is TRBJ2-7, the V gene TRBV15; TRBD1 or TRBD2 may be the D gene (6 bases each). From germline, CDR1 is LNHNV and CDR2 YYDKDF (reference sequence). V was pared by 0 bases and J by 0 bases, with 18 bases between. This CDR3 is 18 amino acids long. CDR3 residues: CATSRDLKPGAYSYEQYF. CDR3 sequence (DNA): TGTGCCACCAGCAGAGATCTAAAGCCGGGGGCATACTCCTACGAGCAGTACTTC.

This chain connects TRBV21-1 to TRBJ2-1. TRBV21-1 is termed a pseudogene. The CDR3 runs 14 residues. The CDR3 DNA sequence: TGTGCCAGCACTGGACGGATCTCCTACAATGAGCAGTTCTTC. Amino acid sequence: CASTGRISYNEQFF.

CDR3 coding DNA: TGTGCCAGCAGCGGACAGAAGAACACTGAAGCTTTCTTT. Translating gives CASSGQKNTEAFF. J is TRBJ1-1 and V is TRBV6-1; D is possibly TRBD1 (6 bases). CDR1 and CDR2 (germline): MNHNS, SASEGT. The CDR3 runs 13 residues. Trimming removed 6 bases from V and 1 base from J, with 9 bases in between.

Here the CDR3 reads CASSSRDSSNTEAFF. CDR3 nucleotide sequence: TGTGCCAGCAGTTCCCGGGACAGCTCGAACACTGAAGCTTTCTTT. The chain has TRBV6-6 and TRBJ1-1; 7 bases are shared with TRBD1. In germline, CDR1 is MNHNY, CDR2 SVGAGI (reference sequence). The V and J ends lost 4 bases and 1 base, in that order; junction bases with no gene match: 6. The CDR3 consists of 15 residues.

Points on this clone: One end of the junction varies from germline; a read error may be responsible. The chain employs TRBV6-5 and TRBJ1-1; perhaps TRBD1 as D (6 bases). The germline gives CDR1 MNHEY, CDR2 SVGAGI. This CDR3 has 13 residues. The CDR3 loop is CASKRGESTEAFF. The CDR3 DNA follows: TGCGCCTCGAAGAGGGGGGAGAGCACTGAAGCTTTCTTT.

Concerning this clone itself: One end of the junction fails to match germline, which may point to a read error. The rearrangement uses TRBV28 and TRBJ2-5; the D is unclear. This CDR3 spans 11 amino acids. CDR1 MDHEN and CDR2 SYDVKM come from the germline V gene. The CDR3 DNA sequence: TGTGCCAGCACCTCCCAAGGGACCCAGTACTTC. This translates into CASTSQGTQYF.

The count of this clone is one. V usage is TRBV5-8 and J usage is TRBJ1-1; TRBD1 matches at 10 bases. The J segment lost 4 bases and the V segment lost 4 bases, leaving 10 bases of the junction unmatched. The CDR3 contains 16 residues. In germline, CDR1 is SGHTS, CDR2 YDEGEE. CDR3: CASSEGDRGGGTEAFF. CDR3 in DNA: TGTGCCAGCAGCGAAGGGGACAGGGGCGGCGGCACTGAAGCTTTCTTT.

V usage is TRBV7-9 and J usage is TRBJ2-1; no definite D call. This CDR3 region has 13 residues. CDR1 and CDR2 from the germline V gene are SEHNR and FQNEAQ (reference sequence). V was pared by 0 bases and J by 4 bases, with 4 bases between. The CDR3: CASSLARYNEQFF. The CDR3 DNA reads TGTGCCAGCAGCTTAGCCCGGTACAATGAGCAGTTCTTC.